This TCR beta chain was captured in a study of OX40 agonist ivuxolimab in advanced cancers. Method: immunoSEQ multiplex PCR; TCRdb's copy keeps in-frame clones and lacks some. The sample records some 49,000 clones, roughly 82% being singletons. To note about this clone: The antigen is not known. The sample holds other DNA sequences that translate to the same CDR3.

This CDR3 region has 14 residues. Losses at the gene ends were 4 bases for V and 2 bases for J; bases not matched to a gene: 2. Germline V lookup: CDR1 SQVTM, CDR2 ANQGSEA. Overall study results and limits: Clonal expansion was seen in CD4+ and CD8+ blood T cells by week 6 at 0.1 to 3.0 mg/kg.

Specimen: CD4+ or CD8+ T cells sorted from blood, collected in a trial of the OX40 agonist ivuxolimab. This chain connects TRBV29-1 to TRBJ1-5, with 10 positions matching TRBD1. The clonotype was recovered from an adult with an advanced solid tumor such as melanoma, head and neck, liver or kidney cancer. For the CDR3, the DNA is TGCAGCGTTGCTGGGACAGGGGGCAATCAGCCCCAGCATTTT. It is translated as CSVAGTGGNQPQHF.